This T cell receptor (beta chain) was sequenced during a study of T cell changes during pregnancy in multiple sclerosis. Data came from immunoSEQ multiplex PCR; TCRdb stores just in-frame clones and leaves some out. There are around 100,000 clones in the sample; 92% occur only once, and approximately 1.5% lies in the top ten. The CDR3 is made up of 14 amino acids. Germline-derived CDR1 and CDR2 are MNHEY and SVGAGI. Trimming left V 8 bases short and J 8 bases short, with 19 bases between. The sample consisted of peripheral blood, taken in the third trimester of pregnancy. The rearrangement uses TRBV6-5 and TRBJ2-1; possible D gene TRBD2, 7 bases. This clonotype was sampled from a female donor with multiple sclerosis, enrolled in a pregnancy study. The CDR3 coding sequence is TGTGCCAGCTTTAAACGGGGGGCGACCTATGAGCAGTTCTTC. Translated, it gives CASFKRGATYEQFF.